This is a list of T cell receptor beta chains from one sample in a study of cytomegalovirus exposure and HLA in healthy donors. The repertoire was sequenced with immunoSEQ multiplex PCR; TCRdb's copy has only in-frame clones and lacks some. Of 150,000 to 200,000 clones in the sample, 75% to 85% were seen once. Source material: PBMCs. These receptor sequences come from a woman aged 18-35 years in good health and CMV-seronegative. The CDR3 runs from the conserved cysteine through the conserved F or W.

j_call v_call cdr3_aa
TRBJ2-7 TRBV5-1 CASSLGGLKSSYEQYF
TRBJ2-7 TRBV11-2 CASSLGLAGVLTTYEQYF
TRBJ2-6 TRBV5-4 CASSEQRSGANVLTF
TRBJ2-1 TRBV6-1 CASSGRDRGLDEQFF
TRBJ1-1 TRBV4-2 CASREGQGVNTEAFF
TRBJ2-3 TRBV5-1 CASSPARTGNSDTQYF
TRBJ2-7 TRBV30 CAWHRNRDRGQYEQYF
TRBJ2-7 TRBV9 CASSVGPGEDSHYEQYF
TRBJ2-3 TRBV6-6 CASSRRTFGTDTQYF
TRBJ1-2 TRBV19 CASTPQGHPGDYGYTF
TRBJ1-2 TRBV7-2 CASSLSVLRNILGQAPTF
TRBJ1-1 TRBV2 CASTGGTEAFF
TRBJ2-2 TRBV19 CASSIAGRDTGELFF
TRBJ2-2 TRBV7-9 CASSFPAGGPYTGELFF
TRBJ2-1 TRBV28 CASSFLGTGDNEQFF
NA TRBV6-1 CASRGTVYEQYF